These T cell receptor beta chains were read from a single sample in a study of T-cell memory formation after mild COVID-19. One entry per CDR3 protein, called by TCRdb with MiXCR from the 5' RACE reads. This sample carries over 400,000 distinct CDR3 sequences, around a quarter of them seen once, and the ten largest clones take about an eighth. The sample taken for sequencing was PBMCs or a T cell subset sorted from them (not recorded which). These receptors were obtained from an adult woman who had mild COVID-19 (a few samples of this study predate the infection). Cell type and time point are not known. Both conserved end residues are part of each CDR3.

v_call cdr3_aa
TRBV12-3/TRBV12-4 CASSGTGAYGYTF
TRBV6-5 CASSLGSLNQPQHF
TRBV12-3/TRBV12-4 CASSLLMGYEQYF
TRBV10-3 CAIRAEGGGWSNQPQHF
TRBV6-6 CASSYSSGSGYTF
TRBV6-1 CASSEFGRTGFTDTQYF
TRBV20-1 CSARARGGPGSYNEQFF
TRBV5-1 CASSLDGQGISNYGYTF
TRBV24-1 CATSDLLVREGVPYNEQFF
TRBV24-1 CATSDSGTYEQYF
TRBV4-1 CASSQDAARGSYEQYF
TRBV3-1 CASSQDGARATGAFF
TRBV7-2 CASSLVRYQPQHF
TRBV7-6 CASSPSTGAYEQYF
TRBV7-9 CASSLGGRVQHF
TRBV6-5 CASSPILDREALDYEQYF
TRBV29-1 CSVDPSELGITDTQYF
TRBV11-2 CASSPTLGSGSPLHF
TRBV2 CASGQGFPLNEKLFF
TRBV25-1 CASSDLGKNIQYF
TRBV5-1 CASSSGTAPYEQYF
TRBV29-1 CNPRRPETQYF
TRBV7-9 CASSPTGINEQYF
TRBV2 CASKKENYGYTF
TRBV6-1 CASRDGGSGANVLTF
TRBV4-2 CASSRGREGYEQYF
TRBV7-9 CASSLASGGIAEAFF
TRBV12-3/TRBV12-4 CASSSSTGSSGYTF
TRBV20-1 CSAFRTENNEQFF
TRBV2 CASSVNRAISEQYF
TRBV30 CALRNSGNTIYF
TRBV20-1 CSALGGNEQFF
TRBV12-3/TRBV12-4 CASRDHNWDTQYF
TRBV7-8 CASSPGTGLTNSPLHF
TRBV15 CATSENKRWGGYGYTF
TRBV3-1 CASSQDSSKYEQYF
TRBV30 CAWSVTPLGLAGDEQFF
TRBV18 CASSPGGAMNTEAFF
TRBV6-5 CASSYSHSSYNSPLHF
TRBV7-9 CASSQGANTEAFF
TRBV24-1 CATSDFIGRSDTEAFF
TRBV6-5 CASSYSSGSSYNEKFF
TRBV12-3/TRBV12-4 CASAVAGGSEQFF
TRBV7-9 CASSLVSSGDYGYTF
TRBV5-5 CASSLALGAGNTDTQYF
TRBV30 CAWSVRGADRQAFF
TRBV5-1 CASSLLTSVANTGELFF
TRBV19 CASSPGTSPGNEQFF
TRBV5-5 CASSWAGTANTGELFF
TRBV29-1 CSVEWFVGEQYF
TRBV12-3/TRBV12-4 CASSLGLAEAFF